This paragraph covers one TCR beta chain sequence. The antigen is unknown. The data are from a study of T-cell memory formation after mild COVID-19. Study at large: TCR clusters were mostly donor specific.

Findings of the study overall: The appearance of some responding clones in pre-infection memory suggested that cross-reactive memory joined. Clones contracting across day 15 to 85 had a balanced CD4/CD8 profile; later expanding clones leaned CD4+.

From 5'RACE with constant-segment primers came TCR alpha and TCR beta cDNA libraries that carried sample barcodes and UMIs. TCRdb independently ran MiXCR on the 5' RACE reads; one entry per CDR3 protein. The sample lists some 150,000 distinct CDR3 sequences, over 15% occurring once. In germline, CDR1 is MNHEY, CDR2 SVGAGI. The CDR3 has 12 residues. The J segment lost 10 bases and the V segment lost 6 bases, leaving 8 bases of the junction unmatched. The sequence was collected from an adult woman who had mild COVID-19 (a few samples of this study predate the infection). Cell type and time point are not known. The chain recombines TRBV6-5 with TRBJ1-1, with 7 bases fitting TRBD1. Sequenced: PBMCs or a T cell subset sorted from them (not recorded which). The CDR3 bases are TGTGCCAGCAGCCCCCGACAGGGAGCAGCTTTCTTT. It is translated as CASSPRQGAAFF.